This T cell receptor (beta chain) was sequenced during a study of blood T cell repertoires in COVID-19. Membership in each cohort depended on participant-reported clinical history. This table comes from immunoSEQ multiplex PCR, and its TCRdb copy is limited to in-frame clones, with some not included. The data contain hundreds of thousands of clones, roughly 86% of them seen just once; the ten biggest clones take up just under 9.5%. Looked up from germline, CDR1 is SGHDT and CDR2 is YYEEEE. This CDR3 comprises 16 residues. Trimming at V came to 2 bases and at J to 1 base, leaving 4 bases not matched to a gene.

Sequencing was carried out using PBMCs or T cells enriched from blood (not recorded which). The gene calls are TRBV5-6 and TRBJ2-2; 8 bases line up with TRBD1. The TCR originated in a woman aged 25 to 45 who had recovered from COVID-19. The CDR3: CASSFRTGLNTGELFF. The CDR3 nucleotides are TGTGCCAGCAGCTTCCGGACAGGGTTGAACACCGGGGAGCTGTTTTTT. The whole variable domain, filled in from reference TRBV5-6 and TRBJ2-2, reads DAGVTQSPTHLIKTRGQQVTLRCSPKSGHDTVSWYQQALGQGPQFIFQYYEEEERQRGNFPDRFSGHQFPNYSSELNVNALLLGDSALYLCASSFRTGLNTGELFFGEGSRLTVL.